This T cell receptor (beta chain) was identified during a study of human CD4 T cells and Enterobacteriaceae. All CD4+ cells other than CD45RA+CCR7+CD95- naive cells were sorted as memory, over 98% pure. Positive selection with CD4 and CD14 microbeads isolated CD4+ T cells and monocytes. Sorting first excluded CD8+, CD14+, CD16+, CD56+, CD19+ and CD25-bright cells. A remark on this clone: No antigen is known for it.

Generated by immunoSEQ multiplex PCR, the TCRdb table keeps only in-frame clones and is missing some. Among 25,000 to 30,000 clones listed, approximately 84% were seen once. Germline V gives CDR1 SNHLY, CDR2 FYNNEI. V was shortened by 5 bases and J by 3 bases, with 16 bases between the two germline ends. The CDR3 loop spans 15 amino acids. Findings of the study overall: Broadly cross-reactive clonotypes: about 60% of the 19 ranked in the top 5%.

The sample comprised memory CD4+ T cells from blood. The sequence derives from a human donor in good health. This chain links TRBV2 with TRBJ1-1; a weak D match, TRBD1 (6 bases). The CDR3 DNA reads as TGTGCCAGCAGTAGGCGGGGGGCGGAGGACACTGAAGCTTTCTTT. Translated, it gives CASSRRGAEDTEAFF.